This is a list of T cell receptor beta chains from one sample in a study of human T cells and chemical hapten exposure. Via MiXCR, TCRdb re-called the RACE reads, giving one row per CDR3 protein. Here the sample spans 150,000 to 200,000 distinct CDR3 sequences, roughly 15% being singletons. The specimen comprised whole blood, sampled in connection with sensitization to the hapten diphenylcyclopropenone (DPC). The origin of the receptors is a woman aged 25 to 45 with alopecia areata. Some clones in this sample may be carry-over from other donors' samples. The CDR3 runs from the conserved cysteine through the conserved F or W. The D gene is left open where the match is weak. Clone size is stated in some rows and not others, as once, few, many or a class when expanded.

TRBV2	few	NA	TRBJ1-2	CASGDGGTNYGYTF	TGTGCCAGCGGGGATGGGGGGACTAACTATGGCTACACCTTC
TRBV6-6	few	TRBD1	TRBJ2-2	CASSRTGGVGNVELFF	TGTGCCAGCTCGAGAACAGGGGGCGTTGGTAACGTGGAGCTGTTTTTT
TRBV12-3/TRBV12-4	few	TRBD1	TRBJ1-2	CASRAGTVNYGYTF	TGTGCCAGCAGAGCAGGGACAGTTAACTATGGCTACACCTTC
TRBV7-6	few	NA	TRBJ2-5	CASSPSEQETQYF	TGTGCCAGCAGCCCGAGCGAGCAAGAGACCCAGTACTTC
TRBV12-3/TRBV12-4	NA	NA	TRBJ2-5	CASSHNTGALETQYF	TGTGCCAGCAGTCATAACACCGGGGCCTTGGAGACCCAGTACTTC
TRBV4-2	NA	TRBD1	TRBJ1-1	CASSRDRDTEAFF	TGTGCCAGCAGCCGAGACAGGGACACTGAAGCTTTCTTT
TRBV7-9	few	TRBD1	TRBJ1-5	CASSLSGGGGNQPQHF	TGTGCCAGCAGCTTATCAGGGGGCGGCGGCAATCAGCCCCAGCATTTT
TRBV28	NA	NA	TRBJ1-5	CAARGPGTPQHF	TGTGCAGCCAGGGGACCAGGGACGCCCCAGCATTTT
TRBV7-9	few	TRBD2	TRBJ2-2	CATSLAGVAGELFF	TGTGCCACCTCACTAGCGGGGGTCGCCGGGGAGCTGTTTTTT
TRBV11-2	few	TRBD1	TRBJ2-1	CASSSLTIQGHEQFF	TGTGCCAGCAGCTCACTGACAATACAGGGGCATGAGCAGTTCTTC
TRBV28	NA	TRBD1	TRBJ1-1	CASSRQGVGMNTEAFF	TGTGCCAGCAGTCGACAGGGGGTCGGCATGAACACTGAAGCTTTCTTT
TRBV18	few	NA	TRBJ1-2	CASSPDSLNYGYTF	TGTGCCAGCTCACCGGACTCCCTCAACTATGGCTACACCTTC
TRBV6-2/TRBV6-3	NA	NA	TRBJ1-1	CASSYRGVNTEAFF	TGTGCCAGCAGTTACCGGGGGGTCAACACTGAAGCTTTCTTT
TRBV20-1	NA	NA	TRBJ1-6	CSARPRDSPLHF	TGCAGTGCTAGACCCCGGGATTCACCCCTCCACTTT
TRBV7-6	many	TRBD1	TRBJ2-5	CASSPGQVGQETQYF	TGTGCCAGCAGCCCGGGACAGGTCGGTCAAGAGACCCAGTACTTC
TRBV4-2	NA	NA	TRBJ2-3	CASSSIATSGADTQYF	TGTGCCAGCAGTTCGATCGCCACTTCAGGCGCAGATACGCAGTATTTT
TRBV29-1	NA	NA	TRBJ2-1	CSVRTGALREFF	TGCAGCGTTAGAACAGGCGCCCTAAGAGAGTTCTTC
TRBV29-1	NA	NA	TRBJ2-2	CSVAVQGSGELFF	TGCAGCGTTGCCGTCCAGGGGTCCGGGGAGCTGTTTTTT
TRBV28	many	TRBD1	TRBJ1-6	CASSFSDRAGSPLHF	TGTGCCAGCAGTTTCTCCGACAGGGCCGGTTCACCCCTCCACTTT
TRBV4-2	few	TRBD1	TRBJ1-2	CASSQEGTAGSGYTF	TGTGCCAGCAGCCAAGAAGGGACAGCCGGTTCGGGCTACACCTTC
TRBV2	NA	NA	TRBJ1-1	CTSSEGNTEAFF	TGTACCAGCAGTGAAGGGAACACTGAAGCTTTCTTT
TRBV3-1	many	NA	TRBJ2-7	CASSQAVGAGEQYF	TGTGCCAGCAGCCAAGCGGTCGGGGCAGGCGAGCAGTACTTC
TRBV7-9	NA	NA	TRBJ2-3	CASSEQGMGTDTQYF	TGTGCCAGCAGTGAGCAGGGCATGGGGACAGATACGCAGTATTTT
TRBV7-8	many	NA	TRBJ1-1	CASSVDNVNTEAFF	TGTGCCAGCAGCGTGGACAACGTGAACACTGAAGCTTTCTTT
TRBV7-2	few	NA	TRBJ2-5	CASSLQVIETQYF	TGTGCCAGCAGCTTGCAGGTAATAGAGACCCAGTACTTC
TRBV6-1	NA	NA	TRBJ1-1	CASRPPERGTEAFF	TGTGCCAGCAGGCCACCGGAGAGGGGGACTGAAGCTTTCTTT
TRBV7-2	NA	NA	TRBJ2-6	CASSLAYGLMDGTSNSATNVLTF	TGTGCCAGCAGCTTAGCGTATGGTTTGATGGACGGGACTTCTAATTCCGCAACCAACGTCCTGACTTTC
TRBV10-3	many	TRBD2	TRBJ2-5	CAISGTSLQETQYF	TGTGCCATCTCCGGGACTAGCCTCCAAGAGACCCAGTACTTC
TRBV18	NA	TRBD2	TRBJ2-1	CASSPTFAGGSGEQFF	TGTGCCAGCTCACCTACCTTCGCGGGAGGGTCGGGTGAGCAGTTCTTC
TRBV9	few	NA	TRBJ1-2	CASSVGGSLNYGYTF	TGTGCCAGCAGCGTAGGAGGCAGTCTGAACTATGGCTACACCTTC
TRBV4-3	NA	NA	TRBJ1-2	CASSQDGQGREYGYTF	TGCGCCAGCAGCCAAGACGGGCAGGGCCGTGAATATGGCTACACCTTC
TRBV29-1	NA	NA	TRBJ2-3	CSVVGGGLGTDTQYF	TGCAGCGTTGTAGGCGGGGGCCTAGGCACAGATACGCAGTATTTT
TRBV10-3	NA	NA	TRBJ2-3	CATSPGPADSTDTQYF	TGTGCCACCAGCCCGGGTCCAGCGGACAGCACAGATACGCAGTATTTT
TRBV3-1	NA	NA	TRBJ1-4	CASSSTINEKLFF	TGTGCCAGCAGCTCGACTATCAATGAAAAACTGTTTTTT
TRBV6-2/TRBV6-3	many	NA	TRBJ1-1	CASSYPLVFGGTMNTEAFF	TGTGCCAGCAGTTACCCTCTCGTATTCGGGGGAACGATGAACACTGAAGCTTTCTTT
TRBV4-1	NA	TRBD2	TRBJ2-7	CASSQEGAGDSYEQYF	TGCGCCAGCAGCCAAGAAGGGGCGGGGGACTCCTACGAGCAGTACTTC
TRBV9	NA	NA	TRBJ2-2	CASSVAPVRNTGELFF	TGTGCCAGCAGCGTAGCGCCCGTGCGGAACACCGGGGAGCTGTTTTTT
TRBV7-2	few	TRBD1	TRBJ1-2	CASSGRQGAIYGYTF	TGTGCCAGCAGCGGAAGACAGGGGGCGATCTATGGCTACACCTTC
TRBV28	NA	TRBD1	TRBJ2-4	CASSLTVRDRENIQYF	TGTGCCAGCAGCCTAACCGTCCGGGACAGGGAAAACATTCAGTACTTC
TRBV12-3/TRBV12-4	many	NA	TRBJ1-1	CASSLRGTAGAFF	TGTGCCAGCAGTTTAAGGGGGACTGCGGGAGCTTTCTTT
TRBV6-5	few	TRBD2	TRBJ2-7	CASSPGTPTGTSGSPEQYF	TGTGCCAGCAGTCCCGGGACCCCCACCGGGACTAGCGGGAGCCCCGAGCAGTACTTC
TRBV12-5	few	NA	TRBJ2-3	CASGLVRAQYF	TGTGCTAGTGGTTTGGTACGGGCGCAGTATTTT
TRBV15	NA	TRBD1	TRBJ1-5	CATSRDRGLNQPQHF	TGTGCCACCAGCAGGGACAGGGGGCTCAATCAGCCCCAGCATTTT
TRBV19	many	NA	TRBJ1-6	CASSTHSGQSSYNSPLHF	TGTGCCAGTAGTACTCATTCGGGACAAAGCTCCTATAATTCACCCCTCCACTTT
TRBV7-6	few	NA	TRBJ2-7	CASSRGGVYEQYF	TGTGCCAGCAGCAGGGGGGGTGTCTACGAGCAGTACTTC
TRBV27	NA	TRBD2	TRBJ2-3	CASSRQLAGGPDTQYF	TGTGCCAGCAGTCGCCAGCTAGCGGGAGGTCCAGATACGCAGTATTTT
TRBV11-2	NA	TRBD2	TRBJ2-1	CASSLGAGGLDYNEQFF	TGTGCCAGCAGCTTAGGAGCGGGAGGGCTGGATTACAATGAGCAGTTCTTC
TRBV20-1	few	TRBD2	TRBJ2-3	CSVVSGVKDTQYF	TGCAGTGTGGTGAGCGGGGTTAAAGATACGCAGTATTTT